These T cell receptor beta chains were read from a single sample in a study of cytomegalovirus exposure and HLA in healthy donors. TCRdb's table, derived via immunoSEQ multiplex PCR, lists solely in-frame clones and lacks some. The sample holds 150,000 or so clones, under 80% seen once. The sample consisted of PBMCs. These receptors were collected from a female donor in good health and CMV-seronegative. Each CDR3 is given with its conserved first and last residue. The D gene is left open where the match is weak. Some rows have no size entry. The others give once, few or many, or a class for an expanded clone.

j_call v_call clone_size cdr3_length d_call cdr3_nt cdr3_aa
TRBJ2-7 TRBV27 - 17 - TGTGCCAGCACCCCTAGGGGGGGGCCTTCGGGCCTCTACGAGCAGTACTTC CASTPRGGPSGLYEQYF
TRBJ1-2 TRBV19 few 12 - TGTGCCACCACCTATGCGGGCGGTGGCTACACCTTC CATTYAGGGYTF
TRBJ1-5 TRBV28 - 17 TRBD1 TGTGCCAGCAGTCCCAGTTTCGGGACAGGGGCTGGGCAGCCCCAGCATTTT CASSPSFGTGAGQPQHF
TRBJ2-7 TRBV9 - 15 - TGTGCCAGCAGCTCCGGACCACTAGTTACCTACGAGCAGTACTTC CASSSGPLVTYEQYF
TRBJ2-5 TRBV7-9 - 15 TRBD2 TGTGCCAGCAGCCTCGGGACTAGCGGGAAGGAGACCCAGTACTTC CASSLGTSGKETQYF
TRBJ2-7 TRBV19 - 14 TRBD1 TGTGCCAGTAGTATAGACAGGGGGACCTACGAGCAGTACTTC CASSIDRGTYEQYF
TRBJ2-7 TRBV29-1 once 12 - TGCAGCGCCGTTTTTGAGTCCTACGAGCAGTACTTC CSAVFESYEQYF
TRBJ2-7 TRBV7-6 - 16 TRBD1 TGTGCCAGCAGCTTAGCGTTGGGGACAGGGGGCTACGAGCAGTACTTC CASSLALGTGGYEQYF
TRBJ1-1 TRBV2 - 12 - TGTGCCAGCAGTCTCAGGGACACTGAAGCTTTCTTT CASSLRDTEAFF
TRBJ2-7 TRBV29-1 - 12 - TGCAGCGGGCAGGGGATGGCCTACGAGCAGTACTTC CSGQGMAYEQYF
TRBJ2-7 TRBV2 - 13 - TGTGCCACGCGGGTGAGGGAGCCCTACGAGCAGTACTTC CATRVREPYEQYF
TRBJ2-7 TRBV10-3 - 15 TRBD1 TGTGCCATCAGTGACCGGGACAGGGGCTCCTACGAGCAGTACTTC CAISDRDRGSYEQYF
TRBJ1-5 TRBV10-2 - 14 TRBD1 TGCGCCAGCTGGAACAGGGGTTGGAATCAGCCCCAGCATTTT CASWNRGWNQPQHF
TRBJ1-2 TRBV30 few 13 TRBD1 TGTGCCTGGACGACAGGGGGCAACTATGGCTACACCTTC CAWTTGGNYGYTF
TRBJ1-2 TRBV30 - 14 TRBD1 TGTGCCTGGAGAACCGGGACAGTGATCTATGGCTACACCTTC CAWRTGTVIYGYTF
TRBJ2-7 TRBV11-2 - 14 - TGTGCCAGCAGCTTAGATCCGAAGGGGTACGAGCAGTACTTC CASSLDPKGYEQYF
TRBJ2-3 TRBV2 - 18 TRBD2 TGTGCCAGCAGTGAAGGCCCCGGGAGGGCCAGAGGGACAGATACGCAGTATTTT CASSEGPGRARGTDTQYF
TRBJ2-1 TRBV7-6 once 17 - TGTGCCAGCAGCCTCCTCTCCCCTGCCAGCGGGTTCGATGAGCAGTTCTTC CASSLLSPASGFDEQFF
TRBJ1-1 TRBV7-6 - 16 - TGTGCCAGCAGCTTAGTGGGGGCGAGGATGAACACTGAAGCTTTCTTT CASSLVGARMNTEAFF
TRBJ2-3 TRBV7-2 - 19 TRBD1 TGTGCCAGCAGCTCCCGCCAGTTGGACAGGGGGAGGGGGTCAGATACGCAGTATTTT CASSSRQLDRGRGSDTQYF
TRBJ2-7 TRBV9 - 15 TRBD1 TGTGCCAGCAGCGTATCAACAGGGGGCGGCTACGAGCAGTACTTC CASSVSTGGGYEQYF
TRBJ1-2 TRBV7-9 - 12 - TGTGCCAGCAGCTCCAGGGATAATGGCTACACCTTC CASSSRDNGYTF
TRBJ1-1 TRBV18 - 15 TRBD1 TGTGCCAGCTCACCCGGGACAGGGGAAGACACTGAAGCTTTCTTT CASSPGTGEDTEAFF
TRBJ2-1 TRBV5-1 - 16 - TGCGCCAGCAGCTTGTCTGGTCACGGGGCCTACAATGAGCAGTTCTTC CASSLSGHGAYNEQFF
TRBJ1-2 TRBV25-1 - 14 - TGTGCCAGCAGTGAATATGGGGGGGACTATGGCTACACCTTC CASSEYGGDYGYTF
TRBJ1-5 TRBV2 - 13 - TGTGCCAGCAGTGGAACGGGGGAACAGCCCCAGCATTTT CASSGTGEQPQHF
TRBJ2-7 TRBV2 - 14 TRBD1 TGTGCCAGCAGCCAGGGGGACACCTCGTACGAGCAGTACTTC CASSQGDTSYEQYF
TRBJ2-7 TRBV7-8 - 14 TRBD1 TGTGCCAGCAGCAGGGGGACAGCAACCTACGAGCAGTACTTC CASSRGTATYEQYF
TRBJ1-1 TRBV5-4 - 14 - TGTGCCAGCAGCCCCGGTGTCCAGGGACTTGAAGCTTTCTTT CASSPGVQGLEAFF
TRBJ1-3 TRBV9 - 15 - TGTGCCAGCAGCGTGGGGGGGGGCGAAGGAAACACCATATATTTT CASSVGGGEGNTIYF
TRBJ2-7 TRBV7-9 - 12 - TGTGCCAGCACCCCCAGTACCGACGAGCAGTACTTC CASTPSTDEQYF
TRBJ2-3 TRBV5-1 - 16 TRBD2 TGCGCCAGCAGCCCGGGACTAGCGGGGGGCACAGATACGCAGTATTTT CASSPGLAGGTDTQYF
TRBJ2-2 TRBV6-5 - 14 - TGTGCCAGCCGCGACCACAGGGACACCGGGGAGCTGTTTTTT CASRDHRDTGELFF
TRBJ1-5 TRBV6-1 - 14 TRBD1 TGTGCCAGCGGCCGGGACAGGGGTTACCAGCCCCAGCATTTT CASGRDRGYQPQHF
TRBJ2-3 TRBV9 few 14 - TGTGCCAGCAGCCGGGGGATAAGCACAGATACGCAGTATTTT CASSRGISTDTQYF
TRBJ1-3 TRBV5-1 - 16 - TGCGCCAGCAGCTATGGTCAACTAAACTCTGGAAACACCATATATTTT CASSYGQLNSGNTIYF
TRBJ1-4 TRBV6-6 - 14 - TGTGCCAGCAGGCAGCAGGGCGGGGGTGAAAAACTGTTTTTT CASRQQGGGEKLFF
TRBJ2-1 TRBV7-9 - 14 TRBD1 TGTGCCAGCAGCACAGGGACAGGGGAAGGTGAGCAGTTCTTC CASSTGTGEGEQFF
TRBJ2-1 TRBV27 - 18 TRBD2 TGTGCCAGCAGTCCCATGGGAGCGGGAGGGCTCTCCTACAATGAGCAGTTCTTC CASSPMGAGGLSYNEQFF
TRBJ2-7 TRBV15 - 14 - TGTGCCACCAGCAGGAGGGGGATGGGGGACGAGCAGTACTTC CATSRRGMGDEQYF
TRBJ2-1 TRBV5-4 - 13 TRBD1 TGTGCCAGCAGCTCGGGACAGGGGAGCGAGCAGTTCTTC CASSSGQGSEQFF
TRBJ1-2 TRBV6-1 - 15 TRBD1 TGTGCCAGCAGTGAAGTAGCAGGGGGCTTGGTTGGCTACACCTTC CASSEVAGGLVGYTF
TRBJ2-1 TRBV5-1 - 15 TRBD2 TGCGCCAGCAGCTTACTAGCGGGACTTCGGGATGAGCAGTTCTTC CASSLLAGLRDEQFF
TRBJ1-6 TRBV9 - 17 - TGTGCCAGCAGCGTAGCCGTGGGGGGGTCCTATAATTCACCCCTCCACTTT CASSVAVGGSYNSPLHF
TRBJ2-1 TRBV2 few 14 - TGTGCCAGCAGTGTTAGCGAATCCTACAATGAGCAGTTCTTC CASSVSESYNEQFF
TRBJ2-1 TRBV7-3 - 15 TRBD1 TGTGCCAGCAGCTTACAACCAGGGGGTTTCAATGAGCAGTTCTTC CASSLQPGGFNEQFF
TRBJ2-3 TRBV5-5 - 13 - TGTGCCAGCAGCCGCGGGACTCGGGGTACGCAGTATTTT CASSRGTRGTQYF
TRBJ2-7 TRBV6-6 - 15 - TGTGCCAGCAGTTACTCCGGACTAACCTACTACGAGCAGTACTTC CASSYSGLTYYEQYF
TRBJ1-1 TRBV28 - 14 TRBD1 TGTGCCAGCAGTTCGGGACAGCGGCACACTGAAGCTTTCTTT CASSSGQRHTEAFF
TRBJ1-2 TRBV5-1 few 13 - TGCGCCAGCAGCTTGGTACAGGGTGGTGGCTACACCTTC CASSLVQGGGYTF
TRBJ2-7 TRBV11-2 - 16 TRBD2 TGTGCCAGCAGCTTAGTAGCGGGGGGGAACTCCTACGAGCAGTACTTC CASSLVAGGNSYEQYF